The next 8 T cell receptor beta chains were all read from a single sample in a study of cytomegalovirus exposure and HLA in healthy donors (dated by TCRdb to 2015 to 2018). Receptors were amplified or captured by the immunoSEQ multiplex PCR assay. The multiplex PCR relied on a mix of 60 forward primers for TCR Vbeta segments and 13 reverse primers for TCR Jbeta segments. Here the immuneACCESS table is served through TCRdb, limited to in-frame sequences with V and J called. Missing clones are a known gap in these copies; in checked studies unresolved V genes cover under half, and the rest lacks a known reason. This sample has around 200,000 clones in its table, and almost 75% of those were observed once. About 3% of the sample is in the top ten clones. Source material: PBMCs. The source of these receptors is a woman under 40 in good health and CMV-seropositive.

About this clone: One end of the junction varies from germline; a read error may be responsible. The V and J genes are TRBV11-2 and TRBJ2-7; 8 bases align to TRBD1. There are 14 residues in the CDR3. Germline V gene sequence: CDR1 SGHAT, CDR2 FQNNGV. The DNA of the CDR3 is TGTGCCAGCAGTTTAGGACAGGGTGGGGACGAGCAGTACTTC. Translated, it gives CASSLGQGGDEQYF.

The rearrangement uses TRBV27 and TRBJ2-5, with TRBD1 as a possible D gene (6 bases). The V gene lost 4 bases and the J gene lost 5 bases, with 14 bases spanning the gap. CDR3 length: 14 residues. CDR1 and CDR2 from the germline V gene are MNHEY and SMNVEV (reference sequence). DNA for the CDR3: TGTGCCAGCAGTTGGACAGCTCATGGGGAGACCCAGTACTTC. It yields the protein CASSWTAHGETQYF.

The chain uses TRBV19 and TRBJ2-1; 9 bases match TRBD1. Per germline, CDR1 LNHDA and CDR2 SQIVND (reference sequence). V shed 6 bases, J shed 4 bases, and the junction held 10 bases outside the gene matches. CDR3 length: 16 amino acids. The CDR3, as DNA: TGTGCCAGTAGGACGGAACAGGGGGCGTTATACAATGAGCAGTTCTTC. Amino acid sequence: CASRTEQGALYNEQFF. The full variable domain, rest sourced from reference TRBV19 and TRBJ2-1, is DGGITQSPKYLFRKEGQNVTLSCEQNLNHDAMYWYRQDPGQGLRLIYYSQIVNDFQKGDIAEGYSVSREKKESFPLTVTSAQKNPTAFYLCASRTEQGALYNEQFFGPGTRLTVL.

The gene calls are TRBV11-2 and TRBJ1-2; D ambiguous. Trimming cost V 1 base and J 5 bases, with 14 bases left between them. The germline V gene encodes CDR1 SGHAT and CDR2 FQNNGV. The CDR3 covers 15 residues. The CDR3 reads CASSLGWASSYGYTF. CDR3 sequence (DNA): TGTGCCAGCAGCTTAGGTTGGGCCAGCTCGTATGGCTACACCTTC. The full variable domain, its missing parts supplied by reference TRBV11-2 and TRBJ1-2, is EAGVAQSPRYKIIEKRQSVAFWCNPISGHATLYWYQQILGQGPKLLIQFQNNGVVDDSQLPKDRFSAERLKGVDSTLKIQPAKLEDSAVYLCASSLGWASSYGYTFGSGTRLTVV.

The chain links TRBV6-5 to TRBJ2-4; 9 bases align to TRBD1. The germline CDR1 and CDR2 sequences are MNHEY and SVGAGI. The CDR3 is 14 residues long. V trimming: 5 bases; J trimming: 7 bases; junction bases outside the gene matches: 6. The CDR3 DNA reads TGTGCCAGCAGTCCGGACAGGGGACAGAACATTCAGTACTTC. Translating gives CASSPDRGQNIQYF.

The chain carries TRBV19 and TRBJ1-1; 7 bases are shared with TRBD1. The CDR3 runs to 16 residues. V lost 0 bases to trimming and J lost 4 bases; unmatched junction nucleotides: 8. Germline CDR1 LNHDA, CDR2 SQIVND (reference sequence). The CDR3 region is CASSIDHRGKITEAFF. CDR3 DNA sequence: TGTGCCAGTAGTATAGATCACAGGGGCAAGATCACTGAAGCTTTCTTT.

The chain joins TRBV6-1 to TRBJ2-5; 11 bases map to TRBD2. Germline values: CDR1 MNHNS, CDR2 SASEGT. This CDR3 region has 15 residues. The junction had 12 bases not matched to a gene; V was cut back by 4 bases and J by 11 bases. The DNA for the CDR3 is TGTGCCAGCAGTGGAGAGACTAGCGGGGCAGGTGAGCAGTACTTC. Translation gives CASSGETSGAGEQYF.

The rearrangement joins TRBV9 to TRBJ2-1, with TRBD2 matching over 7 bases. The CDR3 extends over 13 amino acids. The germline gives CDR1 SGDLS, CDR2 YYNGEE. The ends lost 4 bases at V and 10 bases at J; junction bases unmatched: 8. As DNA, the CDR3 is TGTGCCAGCAGCCCGCGGACTAGTCACGAGCAGTTCTTC. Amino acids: CASSPRTSHEQFF. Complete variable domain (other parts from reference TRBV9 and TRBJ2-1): DSGVTQTPKHLITATGQRVTLRCSPRSGDLSVYWYQQSLDQGLQFLIQYYNGEERAKGNILERFSAQQFPDLHSELNLSSLELGDSALYFCASSPRTSHEQFFGPGTRLTVL.